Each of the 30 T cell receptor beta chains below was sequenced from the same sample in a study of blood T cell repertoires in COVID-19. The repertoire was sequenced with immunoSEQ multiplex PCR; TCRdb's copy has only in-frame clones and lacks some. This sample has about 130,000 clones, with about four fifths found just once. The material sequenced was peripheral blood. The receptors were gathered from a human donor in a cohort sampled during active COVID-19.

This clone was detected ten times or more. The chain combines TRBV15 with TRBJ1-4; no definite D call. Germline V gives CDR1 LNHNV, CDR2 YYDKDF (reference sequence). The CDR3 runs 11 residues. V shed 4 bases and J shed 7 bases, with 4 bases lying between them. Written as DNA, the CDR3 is TGTGCCACCAGCACAGGTGAAAAACTGTTTTTT. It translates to CATSTGEKLFF.

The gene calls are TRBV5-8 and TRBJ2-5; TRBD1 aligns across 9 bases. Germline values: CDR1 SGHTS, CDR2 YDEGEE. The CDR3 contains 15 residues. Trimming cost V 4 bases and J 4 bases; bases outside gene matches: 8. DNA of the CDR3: TGTGCCAGCAGCCTAAGGGGGACAGGGAGAGAGACCCAGTACTTC. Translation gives CASSLRGTGRETQYF.

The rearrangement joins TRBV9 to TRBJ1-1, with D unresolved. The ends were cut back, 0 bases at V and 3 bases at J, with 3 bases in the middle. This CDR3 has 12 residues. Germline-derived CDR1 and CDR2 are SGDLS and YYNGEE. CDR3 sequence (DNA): TGTGCCAGCAGCGTAGCCGACACTGAAGCTTTCTTT. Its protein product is CASSVADTEAFF.

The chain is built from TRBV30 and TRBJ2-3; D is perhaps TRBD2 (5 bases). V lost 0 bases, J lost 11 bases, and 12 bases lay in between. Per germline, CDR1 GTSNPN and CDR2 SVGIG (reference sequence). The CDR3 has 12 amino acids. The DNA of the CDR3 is TGTGCCTGGAGTGTCCCCGGGGAGAGGCAGTATTTT. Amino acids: CAWSVPGERQYF. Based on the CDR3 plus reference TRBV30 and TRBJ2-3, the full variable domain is SQTIHQWPATLVQPVGSPLSLECTVEGTSNPNLYWYRQAAGRGLQLLFYSVGIGQISSEVPQNLSASRPQDRQFILSSKKLLLSDSGFYLCAWSVPGERQYFGPGTRLTVL.

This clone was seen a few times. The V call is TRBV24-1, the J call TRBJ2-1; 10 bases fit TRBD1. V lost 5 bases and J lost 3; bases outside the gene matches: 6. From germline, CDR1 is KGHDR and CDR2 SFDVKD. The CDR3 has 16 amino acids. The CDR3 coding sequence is TGTGCCACCAGTGCCGGGACAGGGGTGGGCTACAATGAGCAGTTCTTC. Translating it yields CATSAGTGVGYNEQFF.

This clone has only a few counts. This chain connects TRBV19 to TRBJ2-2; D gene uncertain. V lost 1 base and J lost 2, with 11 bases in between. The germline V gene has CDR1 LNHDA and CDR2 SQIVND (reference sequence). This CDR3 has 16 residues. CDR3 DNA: TGTGCCAGTAGTATAGCCGAAGAGAGCAACACCGGGGAGCTGTTTTTT. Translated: CASSIAEESNTGELFF.

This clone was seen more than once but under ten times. The CDR3: CATDQGAYTGELFF. DNA of the CDR3: TGTGCCACCGATCAGGGGGCTTACACCGGGGAGCTGTTTTTT. The chain is built from TRBV15 and TRBJ2-2, with 8 bases fitting TRBD1. J was trimmed by 3 bases and V by 8 bases; bases with no gene match: 5. The CDR3 sequence is 14 residues long. CDR1 LNHNV and CDR2 YYDKDF come from the germline V gene (reference sequence).

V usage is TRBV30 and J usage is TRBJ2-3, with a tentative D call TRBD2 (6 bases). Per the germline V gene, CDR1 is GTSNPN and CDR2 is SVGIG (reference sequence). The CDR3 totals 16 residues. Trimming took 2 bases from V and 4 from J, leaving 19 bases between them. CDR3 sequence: CAWSPKTSRGSDTQYF. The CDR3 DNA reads TGTGCCTGGAGTCCGAAGACTAGTAGAGGTTCAGATACGCAGTATTTT.

The CDR3 sequence is CASSQALAGGSTDTQYF. In DNA form, the CDR3 reads TGTGCCAGCAGCCAAGCTTTAGCGGGGGGCTCCACAGATACGCAGTATTTT. This chain uses TRBV4-2 with TRBJ2-3, with TRBD2 identical over 10 bases. V gave up 1 base and J gave up 2 bases; unmatched junction bases: 6. Germline V CDR1 and CDR2: LGHNA, YNFKEQ. The CDR3 runs to 17 residues.

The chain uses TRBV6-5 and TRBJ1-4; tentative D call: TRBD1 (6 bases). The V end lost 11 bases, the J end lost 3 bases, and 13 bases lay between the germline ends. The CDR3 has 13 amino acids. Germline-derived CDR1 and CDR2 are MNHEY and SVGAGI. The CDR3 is CAARTEANEKLFF. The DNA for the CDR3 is TGTGCCGCCCGGACAGAAGCTAATGAAAAACTGTTTTTT.

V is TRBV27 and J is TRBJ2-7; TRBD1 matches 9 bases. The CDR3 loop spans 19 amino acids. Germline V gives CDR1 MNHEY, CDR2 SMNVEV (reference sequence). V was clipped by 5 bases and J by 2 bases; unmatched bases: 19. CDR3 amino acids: CASSGSGTGILFNTYEQYF. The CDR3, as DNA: TGTGCCAGCAGTGGATCCGGGACAGGGATCCTTTTTAATACCTACGAGCAGTACTTC.

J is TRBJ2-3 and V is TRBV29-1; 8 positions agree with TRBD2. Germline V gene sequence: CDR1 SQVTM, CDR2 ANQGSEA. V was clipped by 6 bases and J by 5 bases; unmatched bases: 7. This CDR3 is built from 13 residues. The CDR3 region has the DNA TGCAGCGTAGGGACTAGTTTTCGAGATACGCAGTATTTT. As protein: CSVGTSFRDTQYF.

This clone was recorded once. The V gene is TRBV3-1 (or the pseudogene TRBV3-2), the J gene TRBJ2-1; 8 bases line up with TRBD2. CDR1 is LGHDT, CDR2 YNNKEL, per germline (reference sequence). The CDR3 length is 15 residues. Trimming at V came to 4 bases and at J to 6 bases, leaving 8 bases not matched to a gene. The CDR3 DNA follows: TGTGCCAGCAGCCCCCTACGGGGGGGGGTCAATGAGCAGTTCTTC. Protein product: CASSPLRGGVNEQFF.

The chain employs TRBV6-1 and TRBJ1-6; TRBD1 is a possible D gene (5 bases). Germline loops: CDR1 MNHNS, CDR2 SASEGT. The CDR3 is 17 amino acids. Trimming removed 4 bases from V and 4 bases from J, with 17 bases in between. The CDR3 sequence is CASSVGTGLGYNSPLHF. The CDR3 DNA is TGTGCCAGCAGTGTTGGGACTGGCTTGGGGTATAATTCACCCCTCCACTTT.

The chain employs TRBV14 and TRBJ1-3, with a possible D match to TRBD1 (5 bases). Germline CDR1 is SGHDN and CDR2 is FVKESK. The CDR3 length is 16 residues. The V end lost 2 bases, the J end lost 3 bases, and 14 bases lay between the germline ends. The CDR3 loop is CASSQLGRNIGNTIYF. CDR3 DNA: TGTGCCAGCAGCCAACTGGGGCGAAACATTGGAAACACCATATATTTT.

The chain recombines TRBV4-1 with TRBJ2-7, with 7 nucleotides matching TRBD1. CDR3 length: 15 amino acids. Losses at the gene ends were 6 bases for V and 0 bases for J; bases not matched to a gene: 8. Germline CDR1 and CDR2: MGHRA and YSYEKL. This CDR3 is CASRFDRDSSYEQYF. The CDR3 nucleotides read TGCGCCAGCAGGTTCGACCGGGACAGCTCCTACGAGCAGTACTTC.

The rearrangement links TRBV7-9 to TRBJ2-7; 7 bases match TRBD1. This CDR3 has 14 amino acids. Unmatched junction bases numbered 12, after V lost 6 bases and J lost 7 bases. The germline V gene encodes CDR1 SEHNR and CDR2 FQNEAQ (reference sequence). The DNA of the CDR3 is TGTGCCAGCAGAGCAAACAGGGGAAGAGGGGAGCAGTACTTC. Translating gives CASRANRGRGEQYF. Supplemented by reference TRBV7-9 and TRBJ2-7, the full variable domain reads DTGVSQNPRHKITKRGQNVTFRCDPISEHNRLYWYRQTLGQGPEFLTYFQNEAQLEKSRLLSDRFSAERPKGSFSTLEIQRTEQGDSAMYLCASRANRGRGEQYFGPGTRLTVT.

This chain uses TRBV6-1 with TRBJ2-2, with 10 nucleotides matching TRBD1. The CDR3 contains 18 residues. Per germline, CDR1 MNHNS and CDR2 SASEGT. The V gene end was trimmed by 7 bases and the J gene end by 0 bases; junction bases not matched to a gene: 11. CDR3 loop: CASKEAGTGASNTGELFF. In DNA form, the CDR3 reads TGTGCCAGCAAAGAAGCCGGGACAGGGGCCTCGAACACCGGGGAGCTGTTTTTT.

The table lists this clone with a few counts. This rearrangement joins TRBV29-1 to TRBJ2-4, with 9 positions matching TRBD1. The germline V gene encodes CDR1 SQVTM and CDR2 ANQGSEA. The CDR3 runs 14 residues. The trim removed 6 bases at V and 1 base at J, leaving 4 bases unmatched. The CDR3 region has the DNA TGCAGCGTCCGGGACAGGGTTGCCAAAAACATTCAGTACTTC. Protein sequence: CSVRDRVAKNIQYF.

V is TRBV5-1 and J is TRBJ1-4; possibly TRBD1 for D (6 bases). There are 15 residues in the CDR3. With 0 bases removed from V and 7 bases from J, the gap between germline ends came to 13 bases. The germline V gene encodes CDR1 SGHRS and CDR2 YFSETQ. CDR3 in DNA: TGCGCCAGCAGCTTGGCGGGGGCGGGGGGTGAAAAACTGTTTTTT. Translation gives CASSLAGAGGEKLFF.

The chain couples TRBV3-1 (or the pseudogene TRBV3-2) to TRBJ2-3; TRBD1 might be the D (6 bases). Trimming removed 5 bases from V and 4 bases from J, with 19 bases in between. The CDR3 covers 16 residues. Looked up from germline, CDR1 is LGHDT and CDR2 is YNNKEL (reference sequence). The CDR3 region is CASSKTGSPGADTQYF. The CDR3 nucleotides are TGTGCCAGCAGCAAAACCGGGTCCCCAGGGGCAGATACGCAGTATTTT.

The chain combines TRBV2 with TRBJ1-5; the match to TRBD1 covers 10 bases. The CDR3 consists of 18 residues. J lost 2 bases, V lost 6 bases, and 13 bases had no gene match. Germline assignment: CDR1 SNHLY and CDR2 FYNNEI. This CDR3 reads CASSDILTGGGRNQPQHF. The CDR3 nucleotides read TGTGCCAGCAGCGACATACTGACAGGGGGCGGTCGCAATCAGCCCCAGCATTTT.

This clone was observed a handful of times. CDR3 loop: CASSKQGAPNTGELFF. Here the CDR3 DNA reads TGTGCCAGCAGCAAACAGGGGGCCCCGAACACCGGGGAGCTGTTTTTT. The V and J genes are TRBV7-3 and TRBJ2-2, with 9 bases identical to TRBD1. Per the germline V gene, CDR1 is SGHTA and CDR2 is FQGTGA. The length of the CDR3 is 16 residues. The V gene end was trimmed by 5 bases and the J gene end by 0 bases; junction bases not matched to a gene: 4.

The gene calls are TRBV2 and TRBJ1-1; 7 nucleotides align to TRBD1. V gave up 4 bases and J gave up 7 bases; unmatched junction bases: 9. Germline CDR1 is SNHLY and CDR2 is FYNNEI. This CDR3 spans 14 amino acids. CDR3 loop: CASSVGQIGSEAFF. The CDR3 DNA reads TGTGCCAGCAGTGTGGGACAGATTGGAAGTGAAGCTTTCTTT. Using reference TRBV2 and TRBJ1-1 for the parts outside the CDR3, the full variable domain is EPEVTQTPSHQVTQMGQEVILRCVPISNHLYFYWYRQILGQKVEFLVSFYNNEISEKSEIFDDQFSVERPDGSNFTLKIRSTKLEDSAMYFCASSVGQIGSEAFFGQGTRLTVV.

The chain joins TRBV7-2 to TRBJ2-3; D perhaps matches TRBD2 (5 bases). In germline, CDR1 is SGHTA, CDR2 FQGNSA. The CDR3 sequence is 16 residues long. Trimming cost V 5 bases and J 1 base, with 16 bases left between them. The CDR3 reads CASSPGLIRGTDTQYF. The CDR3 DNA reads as TGTGCCAGCAGCCCCGGACTGATCCGGGGCACAGATACGCAGTATTTT.

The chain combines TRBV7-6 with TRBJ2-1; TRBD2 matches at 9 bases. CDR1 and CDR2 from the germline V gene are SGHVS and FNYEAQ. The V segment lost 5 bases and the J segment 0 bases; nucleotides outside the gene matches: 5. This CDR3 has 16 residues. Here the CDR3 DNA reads TGTGCCAGCAGCCCCAGCGGGGGGAGCTCCTACAATGAGCAGTTCTTC. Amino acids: CASSPSGGSSYNEQFF.

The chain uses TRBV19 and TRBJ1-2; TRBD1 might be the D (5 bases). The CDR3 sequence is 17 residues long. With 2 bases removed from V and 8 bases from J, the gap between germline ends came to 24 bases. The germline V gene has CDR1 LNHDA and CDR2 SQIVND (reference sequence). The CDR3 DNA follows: TGTGCCAGTAGTATACATCTTTTGACAGACCCGCTTTACGGCTACACCTTC. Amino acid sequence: CASSIHLLTDPLYGYTF.

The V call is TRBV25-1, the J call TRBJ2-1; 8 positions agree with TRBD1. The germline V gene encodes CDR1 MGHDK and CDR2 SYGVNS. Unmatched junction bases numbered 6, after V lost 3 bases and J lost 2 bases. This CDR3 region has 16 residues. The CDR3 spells CASSDTGGKTYNEQFF. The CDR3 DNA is TGTGCCAGCAGTGACACAGGGGGTAAGACCTACAATGAGCAGTTCTTC. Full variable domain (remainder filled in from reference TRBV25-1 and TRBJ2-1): EADIYQTPRYLVIGTGKKITLECSQTMGHDKMYWYQQDPGMELHLIHYSYGVNSTEKGDLSSESTVSRIRTEHFPLTLESARPSHTSQYLCASSDTGGKTYNEQFFGPGTRLTVL.

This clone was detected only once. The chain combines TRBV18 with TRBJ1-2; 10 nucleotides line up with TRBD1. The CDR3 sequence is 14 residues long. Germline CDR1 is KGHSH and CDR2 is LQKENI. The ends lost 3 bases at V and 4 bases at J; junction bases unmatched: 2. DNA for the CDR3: TGTGCCAGCTCACCTGGACAGGGGGGCTATGGCTACACCTTC. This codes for CASSPGQGGYGYTF.

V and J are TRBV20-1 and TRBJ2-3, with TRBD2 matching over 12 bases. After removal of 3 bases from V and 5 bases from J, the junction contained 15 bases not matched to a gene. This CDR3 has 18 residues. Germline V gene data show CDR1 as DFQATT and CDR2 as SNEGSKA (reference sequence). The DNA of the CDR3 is TGCAGTGCTAGTCGACTAGCGGGGGCCCGACTCTCACTAGATACGCAGTATTTT. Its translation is CSASRLAGARLSLDTQYF.